This is a list of T cell receptor beta chains from one sample in a study of OX40 agonist ivuxolimab in advanced cancers. Profiled with immunoSEQ multiplex PCR; TCRdb holds only in-frame clones, not every one. The top ten clones hold around 50% of a sample with nearly 50,000 clones, around 90% of them seen once. The sample consisted of CD4+ or CD8+ T cells sorted from blood, taken in a trial of the OX40 agonist ivuxolimab. All receptors come from an adult with an advanced solid tumor such as melanoma, head and neck, liver or kidney cancer. CDR3s include the opening cysteine and the closing phenylalanine or tryptophan. Each record gives: CDR3 length, V gene, J gene, CDR3 protein.

16	TRBV4-3	TRBJ2-6	CASSQAGGSGANVLTF
16	TRBV5-4	TRBJ2-3	CASSLPTGGTTDTQYF
15	TRBV5-6	TRBJ2-3	CASSLDRVQVDTQYF
12	TRBV29-1	TRBJ2-7	CSVRTSLYEQYF
12	TRBV7-9	TRBJ2-5	CASNRGAETQYF
17	TRBV6-1	TRBJ2-7	CASSEAYDDVSSYEQYF
13	TRBV11-2	TRBJ2-7	CASSLGRTYEQYF
15	TRBV15	TRBJ1-5	CATSRDGGSNQPQHF
12	TRBV18	TRBJ2-7	CASSPPGYEQYF
15	TRBV9	TRBJ2-5	CASSVDGAGVETQYF
15	TRBV9	TRBJ2-4	CASTSGRGAKNIQYF
13	TRBV30	TRBJ1-2	CAWMGHPNYGYTF
19	TRBV9	TRBJ2-3	CASSSDPNTDREIADTQYF
13	TRBV10-3	TRBJ2-1	CAIRQGPPWEQFF
10	TRBV20-1	TRBJ1-4	CSSGSGKLFF
15	TRBV2	TRBJ2-5	CASSEASGGQETQYF
15	TRBV5-4	TRBJ2-7	CASSDRTSGFHEQYF
14	TRBV28	TRBJ1-2	CATPSLIVRNGYTF
15	TRBV7-9	TRBJ2-3	CASSSSTGSADTQYF
15	TRBV11-2	TRBJ2-7	CASSLWTGSSYEQYF
14	TRBV9	TRBJ2-7	CASSVGGLSYEQYF
13	TRBV7-6	TRBJ2-1	CASSLGLANEQFF
12	TRBV28	TRBJ2-3	CASSWATDTQYF
13	TRBV7-9	TRBJ1-6	CASSWGGDSPLHF
13	TRBV4-3	TRBJ2-5	CASSKGHQETQYF
13	TRBV9	TRBJ2-1	CASSVWDYNEQFF
15	TRBV27	TRBJ1-5	CASSPSGRSNQPQHF
16	TRBV9	TRBJ2-5	CASSSGGLEVQETQYF
16	TRBV2	TRBJ1-6	CASEELGDENNSPLHF
14	TRBV15	TRBJ1-1	CATSSRDLYTEAFF
17	TRBV19	TRBJ1-4	CASSPQEAWGRDEKLFF
15	TRBV7-2	TRBJ1-6	CASSLRYRGDSPLHF
15	TRBV4-3	TRBJ2-1	CASSPGIPSYNEQFF
13	TRBV2	TRBJ1-1	CASDPGQNTEAFF
14	TRBV29-1	TRBJ2-3	CSGSRTGAGDTQYF
16	TRBV11-2	TRBJ2-1	CASSFPSGGADNEQFF
16	TRBV27	TRBJ2-1	CASSHLGAELYNEQFF
13	TRBV19	TRBJ2-7	CASSAGGIYEQYF
12	TRBV4-1	TRBJ1-1	CASSQGNPGAFF
14	TRBV30	TRBJ2-3	CAWSVGTGTDTQYF